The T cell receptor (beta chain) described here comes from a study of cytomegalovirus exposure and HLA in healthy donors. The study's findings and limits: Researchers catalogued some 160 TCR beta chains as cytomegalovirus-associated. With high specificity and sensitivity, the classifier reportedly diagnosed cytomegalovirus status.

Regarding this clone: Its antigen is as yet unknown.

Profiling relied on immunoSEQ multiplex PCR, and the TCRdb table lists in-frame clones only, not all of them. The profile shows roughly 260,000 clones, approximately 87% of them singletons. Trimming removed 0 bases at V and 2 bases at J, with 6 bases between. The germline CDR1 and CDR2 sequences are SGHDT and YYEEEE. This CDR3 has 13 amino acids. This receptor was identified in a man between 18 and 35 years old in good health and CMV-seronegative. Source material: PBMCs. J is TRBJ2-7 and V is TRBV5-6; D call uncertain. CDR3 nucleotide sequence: TGTGCCAGCAGCTTGGACAGAACCTACGAGCAGTACTTC. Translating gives CASSLDRTYEQYF.